This T cell receptor beta chain was sequenced during a study of cytomegalovirus exposure and HLA in healthy donors. Study-wide results and limits: A likely sequencing artifact accounted for one observed cluster of highly shared sequence variants. The classifier was said to identify cytomegalovirus status with high specificity and sensitivity.

With regard to this clone: Its antigen is as yet unknown.

The ends lost 4 bases at V and 2 bases at J; junction bases unmatched: 5. Per germline, CDR1 MDHEN and CDR2 SYDVKM. The CDR3 is 15 residues long. A multiplex PCR was run with 60 Vbeta primers and 13 Jbeta primers. Generated by immunoSEQ multiplex PCR, the TCRdb table keeps only in-frame clones and is missing some. The sample shows 120,000 to 150,000 clones, around three quarters of them seen only once. This TCR was sampled from a woman aged 35 to 49 in good health and CMV-seropositive. The V call is TRBV28, the J call TRBJ1-5; the match to TRBD1 covers 7 bases. What was sequenced was PBMCs. For the CDR3, the DNA is TGTGCCAGCAGTTACTACACAGGGGGCAATCAGCCCCAGCATTTT. Residues: CASSYYTGGNQPQHF.